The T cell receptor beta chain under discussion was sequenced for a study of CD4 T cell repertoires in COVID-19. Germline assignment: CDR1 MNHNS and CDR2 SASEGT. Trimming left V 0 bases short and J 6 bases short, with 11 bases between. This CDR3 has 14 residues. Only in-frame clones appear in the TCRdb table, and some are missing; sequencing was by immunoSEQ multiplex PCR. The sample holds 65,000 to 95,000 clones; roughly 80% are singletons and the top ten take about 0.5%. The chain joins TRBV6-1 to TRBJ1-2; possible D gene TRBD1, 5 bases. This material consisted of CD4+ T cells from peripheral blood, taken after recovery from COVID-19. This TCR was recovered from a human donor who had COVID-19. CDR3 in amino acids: CASSEAGQGDGYTF. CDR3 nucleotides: TGTGCCAGCAGTGAAGCAGGCCAGGGTGATGGCTACACCTTC.